This T cell receptor (beta chain) was sequenced during a study of somatic mutations in cytotoxic T cells in rheumatoid arthritis. Profiling relied on immunoSEQ multiplex PCR, and the TCRdb table lists in-frame clones only, not all of them. The table shows about 30,000 clones, with 75% to 85% occurring only once. This clonotype was sampled from an adult with rheumatoid arthritis. The sequencing sample was made of CD8+ T cells sorted from blood.

In DNA, the CDR3 is TGTGCCAGCAGCTTGCCGCAGGGGCACGAGCAGTACTTC. It is translated as CASSLPQGHEQYF. The rearrangement links TRBV5-6 to TRBJ2-7, with D maybe TRBD1 (6 bases). The CDR3 loop spans 13 amino acids. Deletions cut 1 base from V and 5 bases from J, with 10 bases between. Per germline, CDR1 SGHDT and CDR2 YYEEEE.